This T cell receptor beta chain was identified during a study of Graves' ophthalmopathy and Graves' hyperthyroidism. Amplifying from RNA transcripts, the study obtained TCR beta CDR3 regions. A first-round RT-PCR used HTBI primers, followed by a second-round multiplex PCR. TCRdb re-called the multiplex PCR reads with MiXCR, one entry per CDR3 protein. Among about 480,000 distinct CDR3 sequences listed, around an eighth were seen once. The CDR3 is 12 amino acids in total, end residues counted. Germline values: CDR1 MGHRA, CDR2 YSYEKL. To note about this clonotype: Likely a read error: the CDR3 ends without its conserved phenylalanine or tryptophan. The DNA is left out, because the CDR3 cannot be placed on it with certainty; the CDR3 is given as TCRdb lists it.

This sequence joins TRBV4-1 and TRBJ2-1; the table's TRBD2 call for D was not verified on the DNA. Sequencing was performed on blood. The receptor was derived from a woman aged 30 to 39 with Graves' ophthalmopathy. CDR3 region: CASSPSGGRLFL.